The 16 T cell receptor beta chains below come from one sample, sequenced in a study of shared clonotypes between healthy human individuals. Only in-frame clones appear in the TCRdb table, and some are missing; sequencing was by immunoSEQ multiplex PCR. The sample includes over 150,000 clones, approximately 70% of them seen just once. Input material: memory CD4+ T cells sorted from blood. Sample subset: CD45RA-negative fraction. Receptors originate from a man in his thirties or forties in good health.

This clone came up a few times. The chain employs TRBV6-1 and TRBJ2-1; 11 positions match TRBD2. CDR1 is MNHNS and CDR2 is SASEGT in the germline V gene. The V segment lost 4 bases and the J segment 3 bases; nucleotides outside the gene matches: 5. The CDR3 contains 16 residues. The CDR3 protein is CASSAITSGSYNEQFF. The CDR3 DNA follows: TGTGCCAGCAGTGCCATCACTAGCGGGAGCTACAATGAGCAGTTCTTC.

This clone was found once. The rearrangement uses TRBV15 and TRBJ2-1; TRBD2 agrees at 10 bases. The J segment lost 6 bases and the V segment lost 7 bases, leaving 6 bases of the junction unmatched. CDR1 is LNHNV and CDR2 is YYDKDF in the germline V gene (reference sequence). The CDR3 is 14 residues long. CDR3 protein: CATKPGTSVNEQFF. CDR3 sequence (DNA): TGTGCCACCAAACCCGGGACTAGCGTCAATGAGCAGTTCTTC.

This clone was seen once. The genes are TRBV4-3 and TRBJ1-2; 7 bases map to TRBD1. The ends lost 0 bases at V and 5 bases at J; junction bases unmatched: 12. There are 17 residues in the CDR3. Germline V gene sequence: CDR1 LGHNA, CDR2 YSLEER. CDR3 bases: TGCGCCAGCAGCCAAGATAGGAGGGACAGCCTTGGATATGGCTACACCTTC. Amino acids: CASSQDRRDSLGYGYTF.

This clone occurred once. The chain combines TRBV5-1 with TRBJ2-3, with D possibly TRBD1 on 5 matching bases. Germline assignment: CDR1 SGHRS and CDR2 YFSETQ. The CDR3 loop spans 15 amino acids. V was shortened by 0 bases and J by 0 bases, with 8 bases between the two germline ends. CDR3 nucleotide sequence: TGCGCCAGCAGCTTGGCACAGGTCAGCACAGATACGCAGTATTTT. The encoded protein is CASSLAQVSTDTQYF.

A few counts support this clone. The chain employs TRBV4-1 and TRBJ1-2, with 9 bases that match TRBD1. The CDR3 runs to 13 residues. Germline loops: CDR1 MGHRA, CDR2 YSYEKL. The V segment lost 8 bases and the J segment 4 bases; nucleotides outside the gene matches: 5. CDR3 loop: CASATGGGYGYTF. Written as DNA, the CDR3 is TGCGCCAGCGCCACAGGGGGCGGCTATGGCTACACCTTC.

For the CDR3, the DNA is TGTGCCAGCAGTGAACTGGATAGGACCGGGGAGCTGTTTTTT. This sequence encodes CASSELDRTGELFF. This chain connects TRBV6-1 to TRBJ2-2; no reliable D call. Trimming removed 2 bases from V and 5 bases from J, with 9 bases in between. Germline V lookup: CDR1 MNHNS, CDR2 SASEGT. The CDR3 covers 14 residues.

V is TRBV7-2 and J is TRBJ2-5, with 14 bases matching TRBD2. Germline V CDR1 and CDR2: SGHTA, FQGNSA. This CDR3 is 17 amino acids long. The ends lost 1 base at V and 5 bases at J; junction bases unmatched: 6. CDR3 coding DNA: TGTGCCAGCAGCTTAGGGGGACTAGCGGGAGCGGGGGAGACCCAGTACTTC. Encoded protein: CASSLGGLAGAGETQYF.

This chain connects TRBV7-3 to TRBJ2-7, with 10 bases matching TRBD1. With 5 bases clipped from V and 2 bases from J, the junction kept 15 bases outside the gene matches. The CDR3 sequence is 18 residues long. From germline, CDR1 is SGHTA and CDR2 FQGTGA. CDR3 bases: TGTGCCAGCAGCCCCCTCCCGGGGACAGGGGCGGTTACCTACGAGCAGTACTTC. It codes for CASSPLPGTGAVTYEQYF.

J is TRBJ1-1 and V is TRBV28; 9 positions match TRBD1. The V gene end was trimmed by 2 bases and the J gene end by 11 bases; junction bases not matched to a gene: 6. The CDR3 extends over 13 amino acids. Germline values: CDR1 MDHEN, CDR2 SYDVKM. CDR3 sequence: CASSLSGDRVAFF. CDR3 sequence (DNA): TGTGCCAGCAGTTTAAGTGGGGACAGGGTTGCTTTCTTT.

This clone occurred once. This chain links TRBV6-5 with TRBJ1-2; tentatively, D is TRBD1 (6 bases). Germline CDR1 is MNHEY and CDR2 is SVGAGI. The CDR3 sequence is 13 residues long. With 4 bases removed from V and 7 bases from J, the gap between germline ends came to 13 bases. The CDR3 region is CASSWGPAAGYTF. In nucleotides, the CDR3 is TGTGCCAGCAGTTGGGGGCCGGCGGCTGGCTACACCTTC.

The chain joins TRBV27 to TRBJ2-7; the D gene is possibly TRBD2 (5 bases). CDR3 length: 14 amino acids. The V end lost 5 bases, the J end lost 2 bases, and 13 bases lay between the germline ends. Germline V gives CDR1 MNHEY, CDR2 SMNVEV (reference sequence). Here the CDR3 reads CASSLTNYPYEQYF. CDR3 in DNA: TGTGCCAGCAGTCTGACTAACTATCCCTACGAGCAGTACTTC.

The table lists this clone with a few counts. The V and J genes are TRBV10-1 and TRBJ2-2; D not resolved. Germline V gene lookup returns CDR1 WNHNN and CDR2 SYGVQD (reference sequence). CDR3 length equals 14 residues. With 2 bases removed from V and 9 bases from J, the gap between germline ends came to 13 bases. Here the CDR3 DNA reads TGCGCCAGCAGTGAGAGGTCTACCGGCAGGGAGCTGTTTTTT. Translating gives CASSERSTGRELFF.

This clone is a singleton in its sample. This chain joins TRBV7-2 and TRBJ2-2, with TRBD2 as a possible D gene (6 bases). Germline V gives CDR1 SGHTA, CDR2 FQGNSA. CDR3 length: 15 residues. Trimming removed 1 base from V and 3 bases from J, with 9 bases in between. This CDR3 is CASSLVGGDTGELFF. CDR3 nucleotides: TGTGCCAGCAGCTTAGTCGGGGGAGACACCGGGGAGCTGTTTTTT.

This clone was counted between two and nine times. V usage is TRBV2 and J usage is TRBJ1-5, with D possibly being TRBD1 (6 bases). The CDR3 extends over 17 amino acids. V lost 6 bases, J lost 1 base, and 19 bases lay in between. Per germline, CDR1 SNHLY and CDR2 FYNNEI. CDR3 coding DNA: TGTGCCAGCAGCCCAACTTTGGGGGGCGTGAGCAATCAGCCCCAGCATTTT. Translation: CASSPTLGGVSNQPQHF.

The rearrangement uses TRBV23-1 and TRBJ1-2; no reliable D call. TRBV23-1 is placed among ORFs of uncertain function. V lost 8 bases to trimming and J lost 0 bases, with 16 bases between them. The CDR3 extends over 15 amino acids. In DNA form, the CDR3 reads TGCGCCAGCCGGAAAGAGGGTTTTCCTAACTATGGCTACACCTTC. It codes for CASRKEGFPNYGYTF.

As regards this clone: A far larger clone is off by one base, so a read error is likely. This rearrangement joins TRBV7-9 to TRBJ1-2; D is undetermined. Germline V gene sequence: CDR1 SEHNR, CDR2 FQNEAQ (reference sequence). The CDR3 extends over 13 amino acids. The V end lost 1 base, the J end lost 5 bases, and 8 bases lay between the germline ends. CDR3 in amino acids: CASSLEPVYGYTF. The CDR3 region has the DNA TGTGCCAGCAGCTTAGAACCCGTTTATGGCTACACCTTC.